The present T cell receptor beta chain was sequenced within a study of blood T cell repertoires in COVID-19. Study-wide context: The cDNA or gDNA used as material had been derived from T cells, B-cell-depleted T cells, or PBMCs.

Seattle cases were enrolled at active infection and followed longitudinally. In the original processing: Reference gene primer amplification gave nucleated cell count estimates. Libraries were prepared by immunoSEQ multiplex PCR; TCRdb keeps only in-frame clonotypes and omits some of them. V and J calls and clone size are given by that table; D and trimming were obtained from the DNA. The sample contains approximately 70,000 clones, 87% of which appear only once. Germline V CDR1 and CDR2: KGHDR, SFDVKD. V dropped 3 bases and J dropped 7; count of bases not matched to a gene: 3. The CDR3 length is 14 residues.

V and J are TRBV24-1 and TRBJ1-4; TRBD1 matches 8 bases. This clonotype originated in a woman aged 45-59 years with COVID-19, enrolled during active disease. The specimen sequenced was peripheral blood. The CDR3 loop is CATSDPGTGEKLFF. The CDR3 bases are TGTGCCACCAGTGATCCCGGGACAGGTGAAAAACTGTTTTTT.